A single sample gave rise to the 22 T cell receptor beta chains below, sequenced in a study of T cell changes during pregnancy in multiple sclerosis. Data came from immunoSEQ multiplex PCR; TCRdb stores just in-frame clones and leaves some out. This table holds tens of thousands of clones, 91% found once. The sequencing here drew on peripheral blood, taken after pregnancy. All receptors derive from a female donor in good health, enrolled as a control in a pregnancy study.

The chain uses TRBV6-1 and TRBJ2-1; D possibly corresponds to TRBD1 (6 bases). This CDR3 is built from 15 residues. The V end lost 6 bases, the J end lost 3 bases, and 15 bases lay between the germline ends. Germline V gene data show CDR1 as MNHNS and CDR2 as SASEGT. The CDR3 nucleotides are TGTGCCAGCAGCAAGCAGGGGTTAAGCTACAATGAGCAGTTCTTC. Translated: CASSKQGLSYNEQFF.

The CDR3 nucleotides are TGTGCCAGCAGCCAAGATCACGGACAGGGGGCAGGAGATACGCAGTATTTT. It encodes CASSQDHGQGAGDTQYF. J is TRBJ2-3 and V is TRBV4-2, with TRBD1 matching over 11 bases. The germline V gene has CDR1 LGHNA and CDR2 YNFKEQ. The trim removed 0 bases at V and 5 bases at J, leaving 7 bases unmatched. This CDR3 is 17 amino acids long.

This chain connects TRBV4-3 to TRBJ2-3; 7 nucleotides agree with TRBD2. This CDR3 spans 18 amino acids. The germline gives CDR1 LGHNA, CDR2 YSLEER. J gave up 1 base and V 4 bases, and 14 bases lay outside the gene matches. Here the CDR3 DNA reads TGCGCCAGCAGCCGCACTAGCGTAGGATGGGGTGGCACAGATACGCAGTATTTT. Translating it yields CASSRTSVGWGGTDTQYF.

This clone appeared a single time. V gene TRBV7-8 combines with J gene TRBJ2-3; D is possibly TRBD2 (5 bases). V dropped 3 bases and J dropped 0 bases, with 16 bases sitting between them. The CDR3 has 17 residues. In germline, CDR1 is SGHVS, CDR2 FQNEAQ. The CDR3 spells CASSLIESGTSTDTQYF. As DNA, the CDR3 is TGTGCCAGCAGCTTGATCGAAAGCGGCACTAGCACAGATACGCAGTATTTT.

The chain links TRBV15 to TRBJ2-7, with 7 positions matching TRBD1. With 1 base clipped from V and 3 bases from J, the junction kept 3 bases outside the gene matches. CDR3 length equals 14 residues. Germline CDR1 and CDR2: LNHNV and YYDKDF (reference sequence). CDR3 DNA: TGTGCCACCAGCAGAGGGGACAGTGGCTACGAGCAGTACTTC. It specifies CATSRGDSGYEQYF.

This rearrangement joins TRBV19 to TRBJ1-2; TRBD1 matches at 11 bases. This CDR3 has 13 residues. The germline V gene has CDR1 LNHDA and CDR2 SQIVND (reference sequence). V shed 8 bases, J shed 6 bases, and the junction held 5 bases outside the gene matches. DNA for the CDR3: TGTGCCAGTTCGGACAGGGGGCAGGATGGCTACACCTTC. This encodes CASSDRGQDGYTF.

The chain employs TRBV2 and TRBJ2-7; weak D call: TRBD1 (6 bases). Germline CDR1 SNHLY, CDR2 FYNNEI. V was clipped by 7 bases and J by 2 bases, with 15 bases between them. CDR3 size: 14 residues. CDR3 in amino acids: CASNQQGSAYEQYF. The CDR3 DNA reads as TGTGCCAGCAACCAACAGGGCTCAGCCTACGAGCAGTACTTC.

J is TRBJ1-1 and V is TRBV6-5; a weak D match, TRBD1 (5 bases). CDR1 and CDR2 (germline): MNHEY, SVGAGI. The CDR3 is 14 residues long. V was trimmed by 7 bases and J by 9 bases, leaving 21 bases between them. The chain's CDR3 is CASMDSGSTVKAFF. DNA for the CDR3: TGTGCCAGCATGGATTCCGGATCGACAGTTAAAGCTTTCTTT.

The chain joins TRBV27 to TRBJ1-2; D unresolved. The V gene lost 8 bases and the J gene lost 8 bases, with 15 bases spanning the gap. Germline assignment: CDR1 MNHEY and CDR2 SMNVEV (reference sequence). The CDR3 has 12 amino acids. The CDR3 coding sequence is TGTGCCAGCTCCTCCGGGTCCACGGGCTACACCTTC. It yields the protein CASSSGSTGYTF.

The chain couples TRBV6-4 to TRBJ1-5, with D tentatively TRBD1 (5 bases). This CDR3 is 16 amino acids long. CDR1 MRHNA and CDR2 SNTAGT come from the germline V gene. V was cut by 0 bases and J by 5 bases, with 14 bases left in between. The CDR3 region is CASSDSRRGGDQPQHF. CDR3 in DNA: TGTGCCAGCAGTGACTCGCGGAGGGGTGGGGATCAGCCCCAGCATTTT.

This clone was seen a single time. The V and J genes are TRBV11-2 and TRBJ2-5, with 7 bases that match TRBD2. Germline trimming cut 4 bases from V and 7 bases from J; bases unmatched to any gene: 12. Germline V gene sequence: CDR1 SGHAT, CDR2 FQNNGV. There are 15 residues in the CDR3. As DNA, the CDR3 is TGTGCCAGCAGCTGGCTCACCGACTGGGGGGGGACCCAGTACTTC. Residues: CASSWLTDWGGTQYF.

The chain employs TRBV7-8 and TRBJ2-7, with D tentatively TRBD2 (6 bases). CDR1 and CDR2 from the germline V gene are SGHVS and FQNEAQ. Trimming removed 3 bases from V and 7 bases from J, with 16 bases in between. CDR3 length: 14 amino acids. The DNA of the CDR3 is TGTGCCAGCAGCTTCGGGACTCAATCAAGGGAGCAGTACTTC. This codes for CASSFGTQSREQYF.

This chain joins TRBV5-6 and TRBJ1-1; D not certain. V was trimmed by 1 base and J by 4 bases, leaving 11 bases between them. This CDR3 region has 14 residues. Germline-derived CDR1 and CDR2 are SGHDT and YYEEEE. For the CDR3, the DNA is TGTGCCAGCAGCTTGCAGGCAGTGAGCACTGAAGCTTTCTTT. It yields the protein CASSLQAVSTEAFF.

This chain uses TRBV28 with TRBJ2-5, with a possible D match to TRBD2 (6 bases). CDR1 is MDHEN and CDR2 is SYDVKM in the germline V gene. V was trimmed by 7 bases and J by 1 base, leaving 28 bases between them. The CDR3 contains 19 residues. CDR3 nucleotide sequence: TGTGCCAGCAATAAGGTCACGGACTTCCTAAAGCGGGTCCAAGAGACCCAGTACTTC. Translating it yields CASNKVTDFLKRVQETQYF.

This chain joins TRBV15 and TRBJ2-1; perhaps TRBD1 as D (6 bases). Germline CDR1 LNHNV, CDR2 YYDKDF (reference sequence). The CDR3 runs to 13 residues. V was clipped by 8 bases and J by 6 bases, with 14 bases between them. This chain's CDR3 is CATQRSRGNEQFF. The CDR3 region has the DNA TGTGCCACCCAGCGGTCCAGGGGCAATGAGCAGTTCTTC.

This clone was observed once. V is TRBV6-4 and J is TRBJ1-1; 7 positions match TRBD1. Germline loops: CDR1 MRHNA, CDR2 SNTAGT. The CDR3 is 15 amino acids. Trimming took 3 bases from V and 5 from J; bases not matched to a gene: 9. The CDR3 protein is CASSDRGGASTEAFF. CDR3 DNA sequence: TGTGCCAGCAGTGATCGAGGGGGCGCGAGTACTGAAGCTTTCTTT.

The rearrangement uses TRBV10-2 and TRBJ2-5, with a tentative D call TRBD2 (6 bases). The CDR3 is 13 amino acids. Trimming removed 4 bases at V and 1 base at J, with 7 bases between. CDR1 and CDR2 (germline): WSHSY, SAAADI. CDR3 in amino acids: CASSVTSQETQYF. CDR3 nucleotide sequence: TGCGCCAGCAGTGTGACTAGCCAAGAGACCCAGTACTTC.

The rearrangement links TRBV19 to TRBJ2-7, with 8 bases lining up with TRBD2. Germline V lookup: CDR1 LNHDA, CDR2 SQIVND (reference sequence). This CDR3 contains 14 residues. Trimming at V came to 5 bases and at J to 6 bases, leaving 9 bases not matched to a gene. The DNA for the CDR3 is TGTGCCAGTAGTCGCGGCGGGGGGAGAGCCGAGCAGTACTTC. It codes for CASSRGGGRAEQYF.

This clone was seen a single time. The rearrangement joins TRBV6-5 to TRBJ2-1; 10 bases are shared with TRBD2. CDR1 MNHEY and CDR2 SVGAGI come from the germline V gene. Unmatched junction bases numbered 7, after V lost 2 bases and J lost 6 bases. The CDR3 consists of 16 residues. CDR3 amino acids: CASSYLSGGWPNEQFF. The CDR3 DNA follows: TGTGCCAGCAGTTACCTTAGCGGGGGGTGGCCCAATGAGCAGTTCTTC.

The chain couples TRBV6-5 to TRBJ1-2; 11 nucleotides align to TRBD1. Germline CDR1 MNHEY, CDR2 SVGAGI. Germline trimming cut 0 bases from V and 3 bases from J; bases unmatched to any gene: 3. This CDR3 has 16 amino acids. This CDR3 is CASSYSGTGGHYGYTF. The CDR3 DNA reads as TGTGCCAGCAGTTACTCCGGGACAGGGGGACACTATGGCTACACCTTC.

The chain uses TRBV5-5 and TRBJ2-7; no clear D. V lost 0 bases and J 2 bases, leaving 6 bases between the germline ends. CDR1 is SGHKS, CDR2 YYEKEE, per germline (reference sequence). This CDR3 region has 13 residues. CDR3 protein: CASSLVSAYEQYF. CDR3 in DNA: TGTGCCAGCAGCTTGGTGTCCGCCTACGAGCAGTACTTC.

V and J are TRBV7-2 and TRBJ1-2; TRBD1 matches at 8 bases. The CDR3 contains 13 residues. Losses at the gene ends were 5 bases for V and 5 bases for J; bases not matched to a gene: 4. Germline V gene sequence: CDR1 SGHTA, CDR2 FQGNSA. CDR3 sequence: CASSAGTGYGYTF. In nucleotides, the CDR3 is TGTGCCAGCAGCGCCGGGACAGGTTATGGCTACACCTTC.